These 14 T cell receptor beta chains were sequenced from one sample in a study of T cells in Graves' hyperthyroidism and ophthalmopathy. The investigators amplified TCR beta CDR3 regions from RNA transcripts. HTBI primers were used for first-round RT-PCR of the TCR CDR3. TCRdb reprocessed the multiplex PCR reads via MiXCR and lists one record per CDR3 protein. The sample lists a few hundred thousand distinct CDR3 sequences; 46% were seen once. The sample comprised peripheral blood or thyroid tissue (not recorded which). The receptors here all came from a woman aged 18 to 35 with Graves' hyperthyroidism.

The gene calls are TRBV7-2 and TRBJ2-1, with D uncertain. The CDR3 consists of 14 residues. Trimming took 2 bases from V and 8 from J, leaving 13 bases between them. Germline V gene data show CDR1 as SGHTA and CDR2 as FQGNSA. Here the CDR3 reads CASSLSGQYDEQFF. The CDR3 DNA reads TGTGCCAGCAGCTTATCGGGCCAGTATGATGAGCAGTTCTTC. The variable domain in full, completed from reference TRBV7-2 and TRBJ2-1, reads GAGVSQSPSNKVTEKGKDVELRCDPISGHTALYWYRQSLGQGLEFLIYFQGNSAPDKSGLPSDRFSAERTGGSVSTLTIQRTQQEDSAVYLCASSLSGQYDEQFFGPGTRLTVL.

This chain links TRBV4-1 with TRBJ1-2; tentatively, D is TRBD1 (5 bases). This CDR3 has 15 residues. V was clipped by 1 base and J by 6 bases, with 15 bases between them. The germline V gene has CDR1 MGHRA and CDR2 YSYEKL. CDR3 sequence: CASSQGGQRGDGYTF. In DNA, the CDR3 is TGCGCCAGCAGCCAAGGGGGCCAGCGAGGGGATGGCTACACCTTC.

Worth noting for this clonotype: One end of the junction is discordant with germline, which a read error may explain. The gene calls are TRBV18 and TRBJ1-5; D perhaps matches TRBD1 (5 bases). This CDR3 contains 15 residues. Germline V lookup: CDR1 KGHSH, CDR2 LQKENI. The CDR3 DNA follows: TGTGCCAGATCACATGAGACAGATAGCAATCAGCCCCAGCATTTT. It translates to CARSHETDSNQPQHF.

V and J are TRBV2 and TRBJ1-6; 7 nucleotides line up with TRBD1. Germline assignment: CDR1 SNHLY and CDR2 FYNNEI. The CDR3 length is 16 residues. The ends lost 1 base at V and 9 bases at J; junction bases unmatched: 9. Here the CDR3 reads CASSEVGQTFGSPLHF. For the CDR3, the DNA is TGTGCCAGCAGTGAAGTGGGACAGACCTTTGGTTCACCCCTCCACTTT.

The V and J genes are TRBV7-2 and TRBJ2-1, with D uncertain. Trimming pared 3 bases from V and 9 bases from J, leaving 12 bases between. The CDR3 totals 13 residues. CDR1 SGHTA and CDR2 FQGNSA come from the germline V gene. The DNA of the CDR3 is TGTGCCAGCAGCTTGGAGCGAACCTTTGAGCAGTTCTTC. Translated, it gives CASSLERTFEQFF.

The table lists this clonotype with a few counts. V is TRBV2 and J is TRBJ2-1; 11 nucleotides agree with TRBD2. J lost 7 bases, V lost 7 bases, and 6 bases had no gene match. The CDR3 is made up of 14 amino acids. Per germline, CDR1 SNHLY and CDR2 FYNNEI. CDR3 nucleotides: TGTGCCAGCATAGCGGGAGGGCCAGGGAATGAGCAGTTCTTC. This encodes CASIAGGPGNEQFF.

The CDR3 DNA reads TGTGCCACCAGTCCCGTTCCGGGAGAGTTAGAGACCCAGTACTTC. Its translation: CATSPVPGELETQYF. The chain recombines TRBV15 with TRBJ2-5; perhaps TRBD2 as D (6 bases). CDR3 size: 15 residues. Germline CDR1 reads LNHNV; CDR2 reads YYDKDF (reference sequence). The ends were cut back, 6 bases at V and 4 bases at J, with 18 bases in the middle.

To note about this clonotype: A read error may be the cause here, since a much bigger clone is one base away. This chain links TRBV20-1 with TRBJ1-2; D uncertain. There are 15 residues in the CDR3. Germline V gene sequence: CDR1 DFQATT, CDR2 SNEGSKA (reference sequence). As DNA, the CDR3 is TGCAGTGCTAGAGATCGTTCCAAAGCAAACTATAGCTACACCTTC. This sequence encodes CSARDRSKANYSYTF.

The rearrangement links TRBV15 to TRBJ1-1, with D unclear. The germline CDR1 and CDR2 sequences are LNHNV and YYDKDF (reference sequence). This CDR3 spans 16 amino acids. V lost 0 bases to trimming and J lost 2 bases, with 13 bases between them. The CDR3 spells CATSREVWEGNTEAFF. CDR3 nucleotides: TGTGCCACCAGCAGAGAGGTTTGGGAAGGAAACACTGAAGCTTTCTTT.

This clonotype has only one observation. This may come from a read error, since a much larger clone is one base off. The rearrangement joins TRBV19 to TRBJ1-1; a possible D gene is TRBD1 (6 bases). Germline V lookup: CDR1 LNHDA, CDR2 SQIVND (reference sequence). This CDR3 region has 14 residues. CDR3 sequence reads: CASSIRGANTEALF. The CDR3 nucleotides read TGTGCCAGTAGTATTCGGGGGGCTAACACTGAAGCTCTCTTT.

The CDR3 loop is CAISESAGSNTEAFF. CDR3 DNA: TGTGCCATCAGTGAGTCGGCGGGAAGCAACACTGAAGCTTTCTTT. This chain uses TRBV10-3 with TRBJ1-1, with D hard to call. The CDR3 contains 15 residues. The V end was cut by 0 bases, the J end by 2 bases, with 10 bases between. The V gene's germline CDR1 is ENHRY and CDR2 SYGVKD.

At least ten counts were recorded for this clonotype. The chain employs TRBV3-1 and TRBJ1-1, with TRBD1 as a possible D gene (5 bases). Trimming removed 2 bases from V and 4 bases from J, with 17 bases in between. The CDR3 has 16 residues. The germline gives CDR1 LGHDT, CDR2 YNNKEL (reference sequence). CDR3 residues: CASSQRITGGSTEAFF. CDR3 nucleotide sequence: TGTGCCAGCAGCCAACGCATAACAGGCGGGAGCACTGAAGCTTTCTTT. Complete variable domain (other parts from reference TRBV3-1 and TRBJ1-1): DTAVSQTPKYLVTQMGNDKSIKCEQNLGHDTMYWYKQDSKKFLKIMFSYNNKELIINETVPNRFSPKSPDKAHLNLHINSLELGDSAVYFCASSQRITGGSTEAFFGQGTRLTVV.

The chain couples TRBV7-9 to TRBJ1-6; maybe TRBD1 (6 bases). Germline V CDR1 and CDR2: SEHNR, FQNEAQ (reference sequence). This CDR3 has 14 amino acids. V was trimmed by 3 bases and J by 10 bases, leaving 13 bases between them. CDR3 sequence: CASSFRVQGSPLHF. CDR3 nucleotides: TGTGCCAGCAGCTTCCGGGTCCAGGGGTCACCCCTCCACTTT.

The chain uses TRBV3-2 and TRBJ1-1. TRBV3-2 represents a pseudogene. CDR3 length equals 16 residues. The CDR3 DNA sequence: TGTGCCAGCAGCCAAGATCTCGGACACCCGAACACTGAAGCTTTCTTT. Its translation is CASSQDLGHPNTEAFF.